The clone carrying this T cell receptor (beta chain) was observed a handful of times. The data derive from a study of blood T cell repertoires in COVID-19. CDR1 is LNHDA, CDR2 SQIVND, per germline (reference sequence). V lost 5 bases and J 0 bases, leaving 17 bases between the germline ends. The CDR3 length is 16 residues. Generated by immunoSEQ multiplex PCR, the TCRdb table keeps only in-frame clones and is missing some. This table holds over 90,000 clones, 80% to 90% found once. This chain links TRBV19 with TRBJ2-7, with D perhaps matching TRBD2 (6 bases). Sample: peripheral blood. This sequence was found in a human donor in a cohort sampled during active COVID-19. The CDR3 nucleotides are TGTGCCAGTAGTGATTCCGGGGGAGGCGGCTCCTACGAGCAGTACTTC. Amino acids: CASSDSGGGGSYEQYF.